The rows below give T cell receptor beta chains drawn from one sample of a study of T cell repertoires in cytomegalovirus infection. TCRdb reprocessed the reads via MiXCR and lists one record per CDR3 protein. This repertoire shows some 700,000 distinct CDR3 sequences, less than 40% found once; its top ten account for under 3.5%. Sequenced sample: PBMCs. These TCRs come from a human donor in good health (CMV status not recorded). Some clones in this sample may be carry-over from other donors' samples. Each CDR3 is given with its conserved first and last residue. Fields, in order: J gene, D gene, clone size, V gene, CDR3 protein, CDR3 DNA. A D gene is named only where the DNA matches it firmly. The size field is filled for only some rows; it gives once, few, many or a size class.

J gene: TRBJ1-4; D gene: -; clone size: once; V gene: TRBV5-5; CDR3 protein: CDSILDTRALNEKLFF; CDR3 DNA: TGTGACAGCATCTTGGACACCCGGGCCCTGAATGAAAAACTGTTTTTT
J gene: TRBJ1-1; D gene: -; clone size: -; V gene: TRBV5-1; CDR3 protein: CASSFSSSGTEAFF; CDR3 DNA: TGCGCCAGCAGCTTTTCCTCGTCGGGCACTGAAGCTTTCTTT
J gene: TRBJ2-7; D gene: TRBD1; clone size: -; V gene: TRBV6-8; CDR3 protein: CASREDRVYEQYF; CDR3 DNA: TGTGCCAGCAGGGAGGACAGGGTCTACGAGCAGTACTTC
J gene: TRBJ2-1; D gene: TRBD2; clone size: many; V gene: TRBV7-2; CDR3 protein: CASRNGRGLAFNEQFF; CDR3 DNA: TGTGCCAGCAGAAACGGCCGGGGACTAGCTTTCAATGAGCAGTTCTTC
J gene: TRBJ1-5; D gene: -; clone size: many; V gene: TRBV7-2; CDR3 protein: CASSPTGTGQPQHF; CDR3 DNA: TGTGCCAGCAGCCCTACAGGGACGGGTCAGCCCCAGCATTTT
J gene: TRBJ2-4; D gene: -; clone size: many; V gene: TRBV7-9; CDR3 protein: CASSLGTGTNRIQYF; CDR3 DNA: TGTGCCAGCAGCTTAGGGACGGGTACTAATCGCATTCAGTACTTC
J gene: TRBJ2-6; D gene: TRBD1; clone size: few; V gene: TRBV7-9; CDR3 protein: CASIRDRALSGANVLTF; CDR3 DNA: TGTGCCAGCATCAGGGACAGGGCGCTCTCTGGGGCCAACGTCCTGACTTTC
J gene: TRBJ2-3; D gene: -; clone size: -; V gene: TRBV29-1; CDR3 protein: CSVAGPGPHAGDTQYF; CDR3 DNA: TGCAGCGTTGCCGGACCGGGGCCCCATGCGGGAGATACGCAGTATTTT
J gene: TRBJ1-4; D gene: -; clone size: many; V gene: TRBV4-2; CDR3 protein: CASSQDPGDATNEKLFF; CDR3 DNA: TGTGCCAGCAGCCAAGATCCAGGGGATGCAACTAATGAAAAACTGTTTTTT
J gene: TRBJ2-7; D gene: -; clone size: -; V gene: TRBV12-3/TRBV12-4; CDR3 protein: CASSPTWTVYEQYF; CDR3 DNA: TGTGCCAGCAGTCCAACGTGGACGGTCTACGAGCAGTACTTC
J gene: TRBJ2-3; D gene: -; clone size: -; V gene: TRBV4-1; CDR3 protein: CASSQDGQGGPDDTQYF; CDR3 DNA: TGCGCCAGCAGCCAAGATGGACAGGGAGGGCCCGACGATACGCAGTATTTT
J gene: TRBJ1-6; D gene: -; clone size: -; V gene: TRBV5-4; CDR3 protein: CASSVDRDNSPLHF; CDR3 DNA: TGTGCCAGCAGCGTGGACAGAGATAATTCACCCCTCCACTTT
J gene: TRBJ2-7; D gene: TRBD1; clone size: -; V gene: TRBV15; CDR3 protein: CATSREGTGYEQYF; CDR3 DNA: TGTGCCACCAGCAGAGAAGGGACAGGGTACGAGCAGTACTTC
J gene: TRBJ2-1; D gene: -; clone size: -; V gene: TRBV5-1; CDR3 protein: CASSWSGSPSYNEQFF; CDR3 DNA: TGCGCCAGCAGCTGGTCCGGGTCCCCCAGCTACAATGAGCAGTTCTTC
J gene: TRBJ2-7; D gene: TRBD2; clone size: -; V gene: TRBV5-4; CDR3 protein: CASSLAGGANYEQYF; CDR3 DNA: TGTGCCAGCAGCTTGGCCGGGGGGGCCAACTACGAGCAGTACTTC
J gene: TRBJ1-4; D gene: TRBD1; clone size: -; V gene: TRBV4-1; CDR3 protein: CASSQPGKKMGQGGEKLFF; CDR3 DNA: TGCGCCAGCAGCCAACCCGGAAAGAAAATGGGACAGGGTGGTGAAAAACTGTTTTTT
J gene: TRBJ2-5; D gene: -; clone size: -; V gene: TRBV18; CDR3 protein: CASSLGHLGVQETQYF; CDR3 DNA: TGTGCCAGCTCACTCGGACACCTGGGGGTCCAAGAGACCCAGTACTTC
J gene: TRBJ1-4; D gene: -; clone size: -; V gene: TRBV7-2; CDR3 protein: CASSEGAVREKLFF; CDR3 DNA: TGTGCCAGCAGCGAAGGGGCAGTTCGTGAAAAACTGTTTTTT
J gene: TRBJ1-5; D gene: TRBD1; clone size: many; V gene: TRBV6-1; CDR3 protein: CASSDRARQPQHF; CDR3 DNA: TGTGCCAGCAGCGACAGGGCTCGTCAGCCCCAGCATTTT
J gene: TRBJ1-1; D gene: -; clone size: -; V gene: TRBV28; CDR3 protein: CASGTGFGTEAFF; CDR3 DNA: TGTGCCAGCGGTACAGGCTTTGGCACTGAAGCTTTCTTT
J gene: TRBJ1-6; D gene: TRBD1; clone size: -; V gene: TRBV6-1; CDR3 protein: CASSDTSLTGIRSPLHF; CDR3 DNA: TGTGCCAGCAGCGATACGTCCCTGACAGGGATAAGATCACCCCTCCACTTT
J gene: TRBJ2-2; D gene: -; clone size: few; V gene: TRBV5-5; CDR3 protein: CASSGMDSTGELFF; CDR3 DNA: TGTGCCAGCAGCGGGATGGACAGCACCGGGGAGCTGTTTTTT
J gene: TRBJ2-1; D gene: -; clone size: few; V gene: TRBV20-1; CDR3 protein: CSARATTRNNEQFF; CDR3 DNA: TGCAGTGCTAGAGCAACGACTAGGAACAATGAGCAGTTCTTC
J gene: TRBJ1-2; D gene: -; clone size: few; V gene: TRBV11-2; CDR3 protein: CASSSGGEGNYGYTF; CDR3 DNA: TGTGCCAGCAGCAGCGGGGGGGAGGGGAACTATGGCTACACCTTC
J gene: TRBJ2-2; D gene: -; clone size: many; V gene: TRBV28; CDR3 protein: CASRPQGYTGELFF; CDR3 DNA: TGTGCCAGCAGGCCCCAGGGGTACACCGGGGAGCTGTTTTTT
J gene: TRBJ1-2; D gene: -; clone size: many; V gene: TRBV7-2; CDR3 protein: CASSLVGSPNYGYTF; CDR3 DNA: TGTGCCAGCAGCTTAGTTGGGAGCCCTAACTATGGCTACACCTTC
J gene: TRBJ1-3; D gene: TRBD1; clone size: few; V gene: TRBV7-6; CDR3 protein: CATQAQDRRTPGNTIYF; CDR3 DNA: TGTGCCACCCAGGCCCAGGACAGGCGAACTCCTGGAAACACCATATATTTT
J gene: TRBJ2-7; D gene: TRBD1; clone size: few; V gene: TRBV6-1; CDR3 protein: CASSQSTQGAYEQYF; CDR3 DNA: TGTGCCAGCAGCCAAAGTACTCAGGGGGCGTATGAGCAGTACTTC
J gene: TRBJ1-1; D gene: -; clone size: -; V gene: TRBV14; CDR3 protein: CASSQIPGLNTEAFF; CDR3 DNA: TGTGCCAGCAGCCAGATACCGGGGCTAAACACTGAAGCTTTCTTT
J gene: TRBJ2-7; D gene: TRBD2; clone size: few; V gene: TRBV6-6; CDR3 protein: CASGSGDSYEQYF; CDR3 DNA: TGTGCCAGCGGTAGCGGGGACTCCTACGAGCAGTACTTC
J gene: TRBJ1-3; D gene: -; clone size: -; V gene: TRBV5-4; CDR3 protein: CASSLDILEGNTIYF; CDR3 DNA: TGTGCCAGCAGCTTGGACATCTTGGAGGGAAACACCATATATTTT
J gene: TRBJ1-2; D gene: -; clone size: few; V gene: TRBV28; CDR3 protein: CASSTPVSGGYTF; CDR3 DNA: TGTGCCAGCAGTACCCCGGTTAGTGGTGGCTACACCTTC
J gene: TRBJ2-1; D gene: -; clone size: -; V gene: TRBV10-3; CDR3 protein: CATGDSGGTNEQFF; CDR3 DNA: TGTGCCACGGGAGACAGTGGGGGGACGAATGAGCAGTTCTTC
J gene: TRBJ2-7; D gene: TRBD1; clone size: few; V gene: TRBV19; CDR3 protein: CASRGLGQGAGYEQYF; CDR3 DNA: TGTGCCAGTAGGGGGCTCGGACAGGGAGCAGGGTACGAGCAGTACTTC
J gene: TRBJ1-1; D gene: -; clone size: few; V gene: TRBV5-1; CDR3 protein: CASSSNNVMNTEAFF; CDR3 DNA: TGCGCCAGCAGCTCGAACAATGTGATGAACACTGAAGCTTTCTTT
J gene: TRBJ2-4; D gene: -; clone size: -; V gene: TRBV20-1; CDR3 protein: CSARDPQGRGNIQYF; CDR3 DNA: TGCAGTGCTAGAGATCCCCAGGGTAGGGGAAACATTCAGTACTTC
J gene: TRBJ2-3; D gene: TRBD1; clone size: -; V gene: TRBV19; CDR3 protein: CASKAPRTGPSTDTQYF; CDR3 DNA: TGTGCCAGTAAGGCCCCTCGGACAGGTCCTAGCACAGATACGCAGTATTTT
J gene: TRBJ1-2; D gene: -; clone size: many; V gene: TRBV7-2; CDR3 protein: CASSLALSADYTF; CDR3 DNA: TGTGCCAGCAGCTTAGCCTTATCGGCAGACTACACCTTC
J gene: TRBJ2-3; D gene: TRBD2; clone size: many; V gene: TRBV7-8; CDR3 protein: CASSLRVTGTSGDTQYF; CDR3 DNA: TGTGCCAGCAGCTTACGAGTTACGGGGACTAGCGGAGATACGCAGTATTTT
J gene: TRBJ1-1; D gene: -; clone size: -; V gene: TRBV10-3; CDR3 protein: CARKDSLNTEAFF; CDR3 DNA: TGTGCCAGAAAGGACAGTCTGAACACTGAAGCTTTCTTT
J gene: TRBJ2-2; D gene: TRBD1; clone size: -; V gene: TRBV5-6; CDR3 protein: CASSRFQQGAYTGELFF; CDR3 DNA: TGTGCCAGCAGCCGATTCCAACAGGGGGCATACACCGGGGAGCTGTTTTTT
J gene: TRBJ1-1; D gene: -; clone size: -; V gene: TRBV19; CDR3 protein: CASPKGGSEAFF; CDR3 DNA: TGTGCCAGTCCCAAGGGGGGGAGTGAAGCTTTCTTT
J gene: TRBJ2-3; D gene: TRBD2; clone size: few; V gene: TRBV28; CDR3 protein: CASAGGDSKDTQYF; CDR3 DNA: TGTGCCAGCGCTGGGGGGGACTCCAAAGATACGCAGTATTTT
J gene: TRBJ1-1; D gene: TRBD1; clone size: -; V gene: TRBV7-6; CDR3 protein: CASSSRQGEGNTEAFF; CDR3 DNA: TGTGCCAGCAGCTCTCGACAGGGTGAGGGGAACACTGAAGCTTTCTTT
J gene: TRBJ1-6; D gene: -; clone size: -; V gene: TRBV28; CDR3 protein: CASSLYFCSYNSPLHF; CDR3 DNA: TGTGCCAGCAGTTTATATTTTTGCTCCTATAATTCACCCCTCCACTTT
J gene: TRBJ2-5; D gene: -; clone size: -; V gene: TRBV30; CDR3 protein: CALVHGRSVKTQYF; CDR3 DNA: TGTGCCCTCGTCCACGGCAGGTCGGTAAAGACCCAGTACTTC
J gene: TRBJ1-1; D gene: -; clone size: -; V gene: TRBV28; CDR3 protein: CASSLLKQREAFF; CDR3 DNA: TGTGCCAGCAGTTTATTGAAACAGCGTGAAGCTTTCTTT